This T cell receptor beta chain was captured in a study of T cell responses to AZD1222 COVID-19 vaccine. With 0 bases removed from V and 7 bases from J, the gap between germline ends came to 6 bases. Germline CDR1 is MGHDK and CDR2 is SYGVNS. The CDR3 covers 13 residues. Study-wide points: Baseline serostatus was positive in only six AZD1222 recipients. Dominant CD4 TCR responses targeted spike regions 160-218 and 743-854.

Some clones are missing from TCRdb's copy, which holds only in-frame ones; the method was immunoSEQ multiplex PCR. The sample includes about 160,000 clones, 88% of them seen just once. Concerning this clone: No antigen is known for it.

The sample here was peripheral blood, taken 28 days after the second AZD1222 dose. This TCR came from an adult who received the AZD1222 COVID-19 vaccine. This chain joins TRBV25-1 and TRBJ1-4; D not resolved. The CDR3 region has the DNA TGTGCCAGCAGTGAATACTTTGGTGAAAAACTGTTTTTT. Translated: CASSEYFGEKLFF.